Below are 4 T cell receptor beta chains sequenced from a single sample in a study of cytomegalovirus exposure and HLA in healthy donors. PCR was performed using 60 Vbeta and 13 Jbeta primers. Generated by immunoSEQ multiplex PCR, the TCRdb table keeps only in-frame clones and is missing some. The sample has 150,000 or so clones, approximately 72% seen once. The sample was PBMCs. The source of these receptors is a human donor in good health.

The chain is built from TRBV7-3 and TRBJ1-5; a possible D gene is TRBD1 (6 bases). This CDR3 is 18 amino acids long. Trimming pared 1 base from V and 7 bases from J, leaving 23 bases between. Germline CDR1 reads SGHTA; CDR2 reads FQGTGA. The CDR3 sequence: CASSLKEATGLLGQPQHF. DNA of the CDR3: TGTGCCAGCAGCTTAAAAGAGGCTACAGGGCTCCTCGGCCAGCCCCAGCATTTT.

The chain's CDR3 is CASSISLWAGRNEKLFF. The CDR3 region has the DNA TGTGCCAGTAGTATCTCTCTTTGGGCAGGGAGGAATGAAAAACTGTTTTTT. V is TRBV19 and J is TRBJ1-4; the D gene is possibly TRBD1 (5 bases). The CDR3 has 17 amino acids. Germline V gene lookup returns CDR1 LNHDA and CDR2 SQIVND (reference sequence). V lost 3 bases to trimming and J lost 5 bases, with 19 bases between them.

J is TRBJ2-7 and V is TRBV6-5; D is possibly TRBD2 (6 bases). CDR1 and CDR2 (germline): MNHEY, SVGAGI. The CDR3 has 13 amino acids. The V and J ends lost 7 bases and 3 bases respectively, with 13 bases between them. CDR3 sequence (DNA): TGTGCCAGCAAATCCAGCGGGTTCTACGAGCAGTACTTC. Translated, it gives CASKSSGFYEQYF.

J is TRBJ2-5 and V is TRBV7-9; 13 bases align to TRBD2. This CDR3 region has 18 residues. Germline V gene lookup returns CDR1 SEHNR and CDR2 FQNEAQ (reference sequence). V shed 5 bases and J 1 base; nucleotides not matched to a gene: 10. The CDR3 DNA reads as TGTGCCAGCAGCACTCGGACTAGCGGGGGAGGGGTCCAAGAGACCCAGTACTTC. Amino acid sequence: CASSTRTSGGGVQETQYF.